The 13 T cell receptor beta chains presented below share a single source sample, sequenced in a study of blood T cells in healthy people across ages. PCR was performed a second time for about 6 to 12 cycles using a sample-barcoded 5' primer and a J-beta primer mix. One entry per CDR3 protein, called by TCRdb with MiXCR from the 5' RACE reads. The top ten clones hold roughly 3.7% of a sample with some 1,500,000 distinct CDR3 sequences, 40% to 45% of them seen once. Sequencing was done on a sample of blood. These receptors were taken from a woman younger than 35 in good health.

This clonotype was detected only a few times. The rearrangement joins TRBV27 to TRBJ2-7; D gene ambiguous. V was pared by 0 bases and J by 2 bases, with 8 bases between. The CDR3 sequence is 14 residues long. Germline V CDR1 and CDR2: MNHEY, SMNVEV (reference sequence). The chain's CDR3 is CASSLSRLTYEQYF. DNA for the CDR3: TGTGCCAGCAGTTTATCGAGGCTTACCTACGAGCAGTACTTC.

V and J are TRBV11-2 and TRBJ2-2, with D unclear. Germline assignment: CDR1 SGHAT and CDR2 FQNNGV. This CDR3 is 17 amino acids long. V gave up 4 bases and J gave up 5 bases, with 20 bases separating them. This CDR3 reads CASSWFRGSGWTGELFF. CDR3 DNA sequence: TGTGCCAGCAGCTGGTTTCGCGGCAGTGGGTGGACCGGGGAGCTGTTTTTT.

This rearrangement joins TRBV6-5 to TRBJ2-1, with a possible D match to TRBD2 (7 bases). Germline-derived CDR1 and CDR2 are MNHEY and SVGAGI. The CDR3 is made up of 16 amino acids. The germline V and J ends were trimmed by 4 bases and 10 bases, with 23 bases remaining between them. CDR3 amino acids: CASSFFPGGLSYEQFF. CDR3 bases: TGTGCCAGCAGTTTTTTTCCGGGGGGCCTTTCCTACGAGCAGTTCTTC.

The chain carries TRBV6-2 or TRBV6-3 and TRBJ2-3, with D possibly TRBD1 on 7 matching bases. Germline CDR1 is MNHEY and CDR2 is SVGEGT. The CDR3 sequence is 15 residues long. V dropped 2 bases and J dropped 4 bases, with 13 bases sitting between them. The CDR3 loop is CASSYPGGGADTQYF. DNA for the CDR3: TGTGCCAGCAGTTACCCAGGGGGAGGCGCAGATACGCAGTATTTT.

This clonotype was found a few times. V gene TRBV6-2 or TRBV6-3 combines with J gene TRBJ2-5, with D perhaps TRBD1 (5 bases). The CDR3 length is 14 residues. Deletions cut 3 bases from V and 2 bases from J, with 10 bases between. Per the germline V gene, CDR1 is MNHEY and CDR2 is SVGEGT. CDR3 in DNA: TGTGCCAGCAGTTATTCAGGGTCTCAAGAGACCCAGTACTTC. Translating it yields CASSYSGSQETQYF.

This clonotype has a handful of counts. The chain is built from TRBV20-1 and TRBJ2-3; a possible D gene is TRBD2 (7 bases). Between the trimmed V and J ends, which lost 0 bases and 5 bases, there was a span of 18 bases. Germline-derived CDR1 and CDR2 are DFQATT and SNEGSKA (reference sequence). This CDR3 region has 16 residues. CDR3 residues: CSARDNWGGMGDTQYF. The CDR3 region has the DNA TGCAGTGCTAGAGATAATTGGGGGGGCATGGGAGATACGCAGTATTTT.

The chain's CDR3 is CAITGGTEAFF. The CDR3, as DNA: TGTGCCATCACGGGGGGCACTGAAGCTTTCTTT. The V call is TRBV10-3, the J call TRBJ1-1; D may be TRBD1 (5 bases). CDR1 ENHRY and CDR2 SYGVKD come from the germline V gene. CDR3 length: 11 amino acids. Deletions cut 7 bases from V and 4 bases from J, with 7 bases between.

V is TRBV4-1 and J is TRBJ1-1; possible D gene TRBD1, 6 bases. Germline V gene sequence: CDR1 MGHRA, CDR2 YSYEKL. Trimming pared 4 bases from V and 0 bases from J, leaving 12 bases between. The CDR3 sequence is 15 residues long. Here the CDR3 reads CASSRTDGMNTEAFF. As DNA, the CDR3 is TGCGCCAGCAGCCGGACAGACGGTATGAACACTGAAGCTTTCTTT.

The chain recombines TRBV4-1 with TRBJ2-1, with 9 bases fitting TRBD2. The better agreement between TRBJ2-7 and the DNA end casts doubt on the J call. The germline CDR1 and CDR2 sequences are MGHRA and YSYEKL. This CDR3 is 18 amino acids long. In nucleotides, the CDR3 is TGCGCCAGCAGCTTCCAGACTAGCGGACAAGAAAGATACAATGAGCAGTACTTC. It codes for CASSFQTSGQERYNEQYF.

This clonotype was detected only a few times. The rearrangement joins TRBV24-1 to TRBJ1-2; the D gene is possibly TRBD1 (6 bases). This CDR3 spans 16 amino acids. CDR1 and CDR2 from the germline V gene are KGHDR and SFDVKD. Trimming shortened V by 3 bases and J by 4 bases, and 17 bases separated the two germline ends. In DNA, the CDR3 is TGTGCCACCAGTGATCGACCGACAGGCCTAGTCTATGGCTACACCTTC. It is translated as CATSDRPTGLVYGYTF.

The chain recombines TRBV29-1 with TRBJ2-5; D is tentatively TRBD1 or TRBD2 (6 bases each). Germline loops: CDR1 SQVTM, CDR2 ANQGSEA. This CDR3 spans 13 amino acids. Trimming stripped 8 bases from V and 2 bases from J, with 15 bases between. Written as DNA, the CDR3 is TGCAGCACCTGGGGGGCAGCGCAAGAGACCCAGTACTTC. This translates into CSTWGAAQETQYF. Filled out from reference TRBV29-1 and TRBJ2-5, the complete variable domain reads SAVISQKPSRDICQRGTSLTIQCQVDSQVTMMFWYRQQPGQSLTLIATANQGSEATYESGFVIDKFPISRPNLTFSTLTVSNMSPEDSSIYLCSTWGAAQETQYFGPGTRLLVL.

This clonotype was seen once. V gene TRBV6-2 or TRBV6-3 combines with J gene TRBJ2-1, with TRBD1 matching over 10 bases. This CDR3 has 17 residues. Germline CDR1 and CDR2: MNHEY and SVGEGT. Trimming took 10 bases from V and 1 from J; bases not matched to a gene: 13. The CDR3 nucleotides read TGTGCCACCCTGGGGACAGGGGTCGCAGGATCCTACAATGAGCAGTTCTTC. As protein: CATLGTGVAGSYNEQFF.

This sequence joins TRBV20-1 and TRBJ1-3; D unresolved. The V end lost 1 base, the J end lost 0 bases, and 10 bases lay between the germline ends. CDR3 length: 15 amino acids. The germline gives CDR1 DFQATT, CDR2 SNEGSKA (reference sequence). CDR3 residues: CSARGGVYSGNTIYF. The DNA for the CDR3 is TGCAGTGCTAGAGGCGGCGTCTACTCTGGAAACACCATATATTTT.